The source of this T cell receptor beta chain is a study of blood T cell repertoires in COVID-19. This CDR3 is 12 amino acids long. Trimming took 4 bases from V and 8 from J, leaving 9 bases between them. Generated by immunoSEQ multiplex PCR, the TCRdb table keeps only in-frame clones and is missing some. The sample lists under 300,000 clones, 75% to 95% occurring once. The V and J genes are TRBV12-3 or TRBV12-4 and TRBJ2-4; tentatively, D is TRBD1 (5 bases). Source material: PBMCs or T cells enriched from blood (not recorded which). The source of this sequence is a woman under 30 who had recovered from COVID-19. The CDR3 DNA follows: TGTGCCAGCAGTTACGAAGGGGACATTCAGTACTTC. It specifies CASSYEGDIQYF.